Below are 11 T cell receptor beta chains sequenced from a single sample in a study of tumor-infiltrating lymphocytes in oesophageal squamous cell carcinoma. TCRdb passed the PCR reads through MiXCR, listing each CDR3 protein once. This table has approximately 11,000 distinct CDR3 sequences, about 60% appearing once. Specimen: esophageal tumor tissue. The receptor set was obtained from a male donor with esophageal squamous cell carcinoma.

The genes are TRBV7-8 and TRBJ1-5; D not resolved. The CDR3 is made up of 15 amino acids. V lost 1 base and J 2 bases, leaving 9 bases between the germline ends. The germline gives CDR1 SGHVS, CDR2 FQNEAQ. The CDR3 DNA follows: TGTGCCAGCAGCTTAGACACGGAGCGCAATCAGCCCCAGCATTTT. Protein sequence: CASSLDTERNQPQHF. The full variable domain, its missing parts supplied by reference TRBV7-8 and TRBJ1-5, is GAGVSQSPRYKVAKRGQDVALRCDPISGHVSLFWYQQALGQGPEFLTYFQNEAQLDKSGLPSDRFFAERPEGSVSTLKIQRTQQEDSAVYLCASSLDTERNQPQHFGDGTRLSIL.

This clonotype was picked up many times. The chain links TRBV28 to TRBJ2-2, with no clear D. V dropped 6 bases and J dropped 6 bases, with 8 bases sitting between them. Germline V gene sequence: CDR1 MDHEN, CDR2 SYDVKM. The CDR3 consists of 12 residues. CDR3 amino acids: CASSRISGELFF. CDR3 nucleotide sequence: TGTGCCAGCAGCCGGATTTCCGGGGAGCTGTTTTTT.

This clonotype occurred many times. The chain combines TRBV7-6 with TRBJ2-1; weak D call: TRBD2 (6 bases). The V end was cut by 5 bases, the J end by 4 bases, with 9 bases between. This CDR3 is 13 amino acids long. Germline V CDR1 and CDR2: SGHVS, FNYEAQ. In nucleotides, the CDR3 is TGTGCCAGCAGCAGGCGGGATTACAATGAGCAGTTCTTC. It specifies CASSRRDYNEQFF.

This chain joins TRBV6-1 and TRBJ2-1; D uncertain. This CDR3 comprises 13 residues. Germline CDR1 and CDR2: MNHNS and SASEGT. Trimming took 4 bases from V and 6 from J, leaving 10 bases between them. CDR3 bases: TGTGCCAGCAGTGCCTACTCGGTCAATGAGCAGTTCTTC. It translates to CASSAYSVNEQFF.

The rearrangement links TRBV12-3 or TRBV12-4 to TRBJ2-4; a possible D gene is TRBD1 (5 bases). The J call is in doubt because the DNA end fits TRBJ2-7 better. The CDR3 loop spans 13 amino acids. CDR3 loop: CASSVTASYEQYF. The CDR3, as DNA: TGTGCCAGCAGCGTGACAGCATCCTACGAGCAGTACTTC.

The chain links TRBV6-2 or TRBV6-3 to TRBJ2-5; tentatively, D is TRBD1 (5 bases). The J call is in doubt because the DNA end fits TRBJ1-2 better. In germline, CDR1 is MNHEY, CDR2 SVGEGT. The CDR3 consists of 12 residues. CDR3 region: CASSEGWFGYTF. The CDR3 DNA is TGTGCCAGCAGTGAGGGGTGGTTCGGCTACACCTTC.

V gene TRBV7-6 combines with J gene TRBJ2-3; tentatively, D is TRBD2 (6 bases). The CDR3 runs to 17 residues. CDR1 and CDR2 (germline): SGHVS, FNYEAQ. V dropped 1 base and J dropped 2 bases, with 16 bases sitting between them. The CDR3 loop is CASSLDRRDGHTDTQYF. CDR3 DNA: TGTGCCAGCAGCTTAGACAGGCGGGATGGCCACACAGATACGCAGTATTTT.

Many counts were recorded for this clonotype. J is TRBJ2-1 and V is TRBV19; D is possibly TRBD1 (5 bases). Trimming pared 9 bases from V and 5 bases from J, leaving 20 bases between. Germline V gene sequence: CDR1 LNHDA, CDR2 SQIVND (reference sequence). The CDR3 is 15 amino acids. This CDR3 reads CASSATQGRNNEQFF. The CDR3 DNA reads TGTGCCAGCTCCGCGACGCAGGGAAGGAACAATGAGCAGTTCTTC.

This clonotype was seen a few times. The rearrangement joins TRBV7-2 to TRBJ2-3; TRBD1 matches at 7 bases. The V gene's germline CDR1 is SGHTA and CDR2 FQGNSA. Trimming took 1 base from V and 9 from J; bases not matched to a gene: 4. The CDR3 totals 13 residues. CDR3 sequence (DNA): TGTGCCAGCAGCTTAGACTACAGGGGAACGCAGTATTTT. It encodes CASSLDYRGTQYF.

CDR3 region: CASSRTSQETQYF. The CDR3 DNA follows: TGTGCCAGCAGTCGGACTAGCCAAGAGACCCAGTACTTC. The chain has TRBV6-6 and TRBJ2-5; 7 bases agree with TRBD2. This CDR3 has 13 amino acids. J lost 1 base, V lost 5 bases, and 1 base had no gene match. The V gene's germline CDR1 is MNHNY and CDR2 SVGAGI (reference sequence).

Many counts were recorded for this clonotype. V usage is TRBV4-1 and J usage is TRBJ1-2, with unresolved D. CDR3 length: 13 residues. Germline V gives CDR1 MGHRA, CDR2 YSYEKL. Between the trimmed V and J ends, which lost 0 bases and 8 bases, there was a span of 10 bases. The CDR3 protein is CASSQDLQRGYTF. For the CDR3, the DNA is TGCGCCAGCAGCCAAGATTTACAGCGGGGCTACACCTTC.